The T cell receptor (beta chain) under discussion was sequenced for a study of T cell repertoires in cytomegalovirus infection. Overall study context: CMV infection together with matching HLA type was indicated by public TCR beta signatures. Study conclusions and caveats: HLA-C-restricted TCR beta clonotypes specific for CMV led the ex vivo response. Cumulative frequency (of public TCR beta family members) identified carriers of CMV plus the relevant HLA.

This clonotype was counted ten times or more. Its antigen is still unknown. TCRdb redid the calling of the reads with MiXCR, one entry per CDR3 protein. Found here are approximately 500,000 distinct CDR3 sequences, approximately 15% of them singletons; the top ten hold 20% to 30%. Trimming cost V 5 bases and J 2 bases, with 13 bases left between them. The CDR3 spans 16 residues. The chain has TRBV12-3 or TRBV12-4 and TRBJ2-6, with TRBD2 as a possible D gene (5 bases). The receptor was derived from a human donor in good health (CMV status not recorded). Some clones in this sample may be carry-over from other donors' samples. Sequencing input: CD8+ T cells from PBMCs. CDR3 amino acids: CASSRDGNPGANVLTF. For the CDR3, the DNA is TGTGCCAGCAGTCGCGACGGGAACCCTGGGGCCAACGTCCTGACTTTC.